The entry below gives a single T cell receptor (beta chain) sequence along with its context. Amplification used 60 Vbeta primers and 13 Jbeta primers. This table comes from immunoSEQ multiplex PCR, and its TCRdb copy is limited to in-frame clones, with some not included. The data show roughly 130,000 clones, 65% to 75% seen once. Trimming shortened V by 6 bases and J by 3 bases, and 14 bases separated the two germline ends. In germline, CDR1 is MRHNA, CDR2 SNTAGT. The CDR3 totals 14 residues. The data belong to a study of cytomegalovirus exposure and HLA in healthy donors. The rearrangement joins TRBV6-4 to TRBJ1-1; tentatively, D is TRBD1 (5 bases). Source material: PBMCs. This clonotype originated in a woman between 50 and 59 years old in good health and CMV-seropositive. This CDR3 is CASRASGTHTEAFF. The CDR3 DNA sequence: TGTGCCAGCAGAGCATCCGGGACTCACACTGAAGCTTTCTTT.